The 5 T cell receptor beta chains below all came from one sample that was sequenced in a study of cytomegalovirus exposure and HLA in healthy donors. Sequencing used immunoSEQ multiplex PCR; TCRdb keeps in-frame clones, though not all of them. The sample includes tens of thousands of clones, approximately 97% of them seen just once. Sequenced material: PBMCs. These receptors all stem from a woman aged 18-35 years in good health and CMV-seropositive.

The gene calls are TRBV7-9 and TRBJ2-7; 11 bases line up with TRBD1. The V gene's germline CDR1 is SEHNR and CDR2 FQNEAQ (reference sequence). The CDR3 is 14 residues long. With V trimmed by 5 bases and J by 7 bases, 7 bases remained unmatched. CDR3 in DNA: TGTGCCAGCAGCGAACCGGGACAGGGGGGTGAGCAGTACTTC. This gives the protein CASSEPGQGGEQYF. Full variable domain (rest looked up from reference TRBV7-9 and TRBJ2-7): DTGVSQNPRHKITKRGQNVTFRCDPISEHNRLYWYRQTLGQGPEFLTYFQNEAQLEKSRLLSDRFSAERPKGSFSTLEIQRTEQGDSAMYLCASSEPGQGGEQYFGPGTRLTVT.

The chain links TRBV15 to TRBJ2-1; D perhaps matches TRBD2 (6 bases). Germline V CDR1 and CDR2: LNHNV, YYDKDF (reference sequence). V was trimmed by 0 bases and J by 7 bases, leaving 22 bases between them. The CDR3 is 18 residues long. In DNA, the CDR3 is TGTGCCACCAGCAGAGATTTCCGAGCGGGCTTTTGGGGGAATGAGCAGTTCTTC. As protein: CATSRDFRAGFWGNEQFF.

The chain employs TRBV7-8 and TRBJ2-1, with D uncertain. Germline V gene data show CDR1 as SGHVS and CDR2 as FQNEAQ. The germline V and J ends were trimmed by 2 bases and 4 bases, with 9 bases remaining between them. There are 14 residues in the CDR3. The chain's CDR3 is CASSLHPTYNEQFF. The CDR3 DNA sequence: TGTGCCAGCAGCTTACACCCGACTTACAATGAGCAGTTCTTC.

The chain has TRBV6-6 and TRBJ1-2, with D tentatively TRBD1 (6 bases). This CDR3 is built from 13 residues. Germline lookup yields CDR1 MNHNY and CDR2 SVGAGI (reference sequence). V dropped 4 bases and J dropped 1 base, with 7 bases sitting between them. The DNA for the CDR3 is TGTGCCAGCAGTTGGGACAATAACTATGGCTACACCTTC. Its translation is CASSWDNNYGYTF.

This chain uses TRBV6-5 with TRBJ2-5, with 9 bases fitting TRBD2. The end of the DNA fits TRBJ2-7 better, so the J call may be wrong. This CDR3 comprises 15 residues. CDR1 and CDR2 from the germline V gene are MNHEY and SVGAGI. CDR3 amino acids: CASSYSWREGYEQYF. The CDR3 region has the DNA TGTGCCAGCAGTTACTCTTGGCGGGAGGGCTACGAGCAGTACTTC.